What follows are 5 T cell receptor beta chains derived from one specimen sequenced in a study of T-cell memory formation after mild COVID-19. TCRdb re-called the 5' RACE reads with MiXCR, one entry per CDR3 protein. The data contain around 200,000 distinct CDR3 sequences, over 20% of them singletons. Input material: PBMCs or a T cell subset sorted from them (not recorded which). Receptors were obtained from an adult woman who had mild COVID-19 (a few samples of this study predate the infection). Cell type and time point are not known.

The chain has TRBV27 and TRBJ1-5, with D uncertain. Trimming removed 2 bases from V and 6 bases from J, with 14 bases in between. This CDR3 region has 15 residues. Germline CDR1 and CDR2: MNHEY and SMNVEV (reference sequence). CDR3: CASSLQFQGSQPQHF. CDR3 coding DNA: TGTGCCAGCAGTTTACAGTTTCAAGGGAGTCAGCCCCAGCATTTT.

The chain combines TRBV24-1 with TRBJ1-5, with D possibly matching TRBD1 (6 bases). Germline lookup yields CDR1 KGHDR and CDR2 SFDVKD. CDR3 length: 17 residues. Trimming left V 4 bases short and J 3 bases short, with 18 bases between. CDR3 nucleotides: TGTGCCACCAGTGACTCGGACAGAGGGCCCCCCAATCAGCCCCAGCATTTT. Translating gives CATSDSDRGPPNQPQHF.

The chain has TRBV11-2 and TRBJ2-3; 8 bases fit TRBD2. Germline V gene sequence: CDR1 SGHAT, CDR2 FQNNGV. After removal of 5 bases from V and 1 base from J, the junction contained 5 bases not matched to a gene. The CDR3 extends over 15 amino acids. CDR3 bases: TGTGCCAGCAGCCCTCCCGGGGGGGGCACAGATACGCAGTATTTT. Amino acids: CASSPPGGGTDTQYF.

The V gene is TRBV19, the J gene TRBJ2-5; D possibly matches TRBD1 or TRBD2 (5 bases each). V was pared by 0 bases and J by 6 bases, with 20 bases between. Germline values: CDR1 LNHDA, CDR2 SQIVND (reference sequence). The CDR3 contains 17 residues. DNA for the CDR3: TGTGCCAGTAGTATAGATCACGGGGCTCGAGCATTGAAGACCCAGTACTTC. Its protein product is CASSIDHGARALKTQYF.

This clonotype appeared a few times. The chain uses TRBV7-2 and TRBJ2-6; D uncertain. Looked up from germline, CDR1 is SGHTA and CDR2 is FQGNSA. The CDR3 length is 14 residues. V shed 6 bases and J shed 3 bases, with 9 bases lying between them. The CDR3 loop is CASRVGYGANVLTF. In nucleotides, the CDR3 is TGTGCCAGCAGGGTAGGGTATGGGGCCAACGTCCTGACTTTC.